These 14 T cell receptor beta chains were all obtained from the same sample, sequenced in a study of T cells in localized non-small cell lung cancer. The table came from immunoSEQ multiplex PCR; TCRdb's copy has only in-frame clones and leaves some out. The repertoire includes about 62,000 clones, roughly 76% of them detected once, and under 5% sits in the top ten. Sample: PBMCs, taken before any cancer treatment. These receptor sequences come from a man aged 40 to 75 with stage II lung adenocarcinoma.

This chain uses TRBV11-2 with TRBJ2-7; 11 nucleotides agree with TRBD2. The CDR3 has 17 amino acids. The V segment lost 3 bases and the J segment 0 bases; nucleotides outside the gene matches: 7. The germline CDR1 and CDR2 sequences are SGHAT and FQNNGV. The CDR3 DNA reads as TGTGCCAGCAGCTTCAAAAGGCTAGCGGGAGGCTCCTACGAGCAGTACTTC. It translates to CASSFKRLAGGSYEQYF.

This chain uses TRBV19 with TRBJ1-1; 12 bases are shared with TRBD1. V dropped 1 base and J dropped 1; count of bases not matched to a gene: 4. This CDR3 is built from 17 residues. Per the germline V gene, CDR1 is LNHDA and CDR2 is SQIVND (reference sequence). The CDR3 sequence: CASSIVGQGAGNTEAFF. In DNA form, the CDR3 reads TGTGCCAGTAGTATAGTGGGACAGGGGGCCGGGAACACTGAAGCTTTCTTT.

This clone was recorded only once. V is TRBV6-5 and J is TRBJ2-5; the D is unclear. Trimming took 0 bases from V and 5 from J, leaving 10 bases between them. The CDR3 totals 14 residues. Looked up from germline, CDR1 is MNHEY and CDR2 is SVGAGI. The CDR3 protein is CASSYSMDGETQYF. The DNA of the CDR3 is TGTGCCAGCAGTTACTCGATGGACGGGGAGACCCAGTACTTC.

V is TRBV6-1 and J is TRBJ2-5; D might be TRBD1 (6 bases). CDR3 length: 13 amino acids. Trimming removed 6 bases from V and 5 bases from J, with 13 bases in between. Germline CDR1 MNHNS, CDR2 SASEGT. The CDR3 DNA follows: TGTGCCAGCAGAAACACAGGGTGGGAGACCCAGTACTTC. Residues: CASRNTGWETQYF.

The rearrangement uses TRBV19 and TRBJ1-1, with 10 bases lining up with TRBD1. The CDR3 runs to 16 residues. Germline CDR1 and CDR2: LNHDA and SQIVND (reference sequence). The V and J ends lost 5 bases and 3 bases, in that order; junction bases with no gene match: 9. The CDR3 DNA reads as TGTGCCAGTAGTTCCGGACAGGGGGTCGCGTACACTGAAGCTTTCTTT. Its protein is CASSSGQGVAYTEAFF.

The CDR3 coding sequence is TGTGCCAGCAGCTTGGAGGGAACCGGGGAGCTGTTTTTT. It encodes CASSLEGTGELFF. The chain is built from TRBV5-4 and TRBJ2-2; D is unresolved. Trimming cost V 0 bases and J 5 bases, with 5 bases left between them. The CDR3 length is 13 residues. The germline gives CDR1 SGHNT, CDR2 YYREEE (reference sequence).

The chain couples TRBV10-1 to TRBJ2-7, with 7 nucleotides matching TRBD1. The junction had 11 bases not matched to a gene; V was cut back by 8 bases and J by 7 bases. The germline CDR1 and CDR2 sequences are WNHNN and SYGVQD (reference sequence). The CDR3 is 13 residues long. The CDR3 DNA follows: TGCGCCAGCTCAAGATGGGACAGTTTGGAGCAGTACTTC. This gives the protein CASSRWDSLEQYF.

CDR3 in DNA: TGTGCCAGTAGTATAAGAGGCAGGGCGAATGAGCAGTTCTTC. This translates into CASSIRGRANEQFF. The J gene is TRBJ2-1, the V gene TRBV19; the D gene is possibly TRBD1 (5 bases). The V gene lost 2 bases and the J gene lost 7 bases, with 12 bases spanning the gap. The germline gives CDR1 LNHDA, CDR2 SQIVND (reference sequence). The CDR3 sequence is 14 residues long.

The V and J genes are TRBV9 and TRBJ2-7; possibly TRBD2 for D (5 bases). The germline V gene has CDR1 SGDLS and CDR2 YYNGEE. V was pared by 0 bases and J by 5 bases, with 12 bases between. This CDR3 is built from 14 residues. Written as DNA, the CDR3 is TGTGCCAGCAGCGTAGGGAATAGCGTCCACGAGCAGTACTTC. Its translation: CASSVGNSVHEQYF.

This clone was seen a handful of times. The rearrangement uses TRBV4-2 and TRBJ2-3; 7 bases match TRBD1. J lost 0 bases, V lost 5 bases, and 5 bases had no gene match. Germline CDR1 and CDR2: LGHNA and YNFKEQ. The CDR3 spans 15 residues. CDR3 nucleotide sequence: TGTGCCAGCAGCTACGGACAGGAGAGCACAGATACGCAGTATTTT. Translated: CASSYGQESTDTQYF.

The DNA for the CDR3 is TGCAGCGTGGACCCACGGGCTAACTATGGCTACACCTTC. As protein: CSVDPRANYGYTF. This rearrangement joins TRBV29-1 to TRBJ1-2; unclear D gene. V lost 6 bases, J lost 0 bases, and 11 bases lay in between. Germline-derived CDR1 and CDR2 are SQVTM and ANQGSEA. The CDR3 is 13 residues long.

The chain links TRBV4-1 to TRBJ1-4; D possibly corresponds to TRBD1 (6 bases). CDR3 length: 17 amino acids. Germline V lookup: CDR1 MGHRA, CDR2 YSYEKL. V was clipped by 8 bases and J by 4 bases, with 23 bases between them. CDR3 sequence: CASYPGAARIYNEKLFF. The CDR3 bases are TGCGCCAGCTACCCGGGGGCGGCAAGGATTTATAATGAAAAACTGTTTTTT.

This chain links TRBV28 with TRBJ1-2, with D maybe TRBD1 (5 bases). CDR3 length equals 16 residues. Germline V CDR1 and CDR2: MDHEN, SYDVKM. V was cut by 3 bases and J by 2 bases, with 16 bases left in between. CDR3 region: CASSFGAGPNNYGYTF. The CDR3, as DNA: TGTGCCAGCAGTTTCGGGGCGGGGCCCAACAACTATGGCTACACCTTC.

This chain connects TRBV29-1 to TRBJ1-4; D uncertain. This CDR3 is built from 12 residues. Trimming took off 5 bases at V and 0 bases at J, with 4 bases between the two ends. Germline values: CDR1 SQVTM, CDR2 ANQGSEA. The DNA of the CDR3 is TGCAGCGTTCATGCAACTAATGAAAAACTGTTTTTT. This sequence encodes CSVHATNEKLFF.